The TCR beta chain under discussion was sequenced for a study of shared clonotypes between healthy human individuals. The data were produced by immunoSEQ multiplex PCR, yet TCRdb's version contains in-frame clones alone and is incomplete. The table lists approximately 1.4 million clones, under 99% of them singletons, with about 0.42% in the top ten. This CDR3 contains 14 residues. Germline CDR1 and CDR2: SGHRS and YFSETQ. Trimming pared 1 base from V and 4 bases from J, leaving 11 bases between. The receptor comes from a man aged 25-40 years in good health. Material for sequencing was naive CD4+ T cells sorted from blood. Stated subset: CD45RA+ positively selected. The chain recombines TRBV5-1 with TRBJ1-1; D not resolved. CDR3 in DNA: TGCGCCAGCAGCTTGCGTGCGAGCGCCACTGAAGCTTTCTTT. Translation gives CASSLRASATEAFF.